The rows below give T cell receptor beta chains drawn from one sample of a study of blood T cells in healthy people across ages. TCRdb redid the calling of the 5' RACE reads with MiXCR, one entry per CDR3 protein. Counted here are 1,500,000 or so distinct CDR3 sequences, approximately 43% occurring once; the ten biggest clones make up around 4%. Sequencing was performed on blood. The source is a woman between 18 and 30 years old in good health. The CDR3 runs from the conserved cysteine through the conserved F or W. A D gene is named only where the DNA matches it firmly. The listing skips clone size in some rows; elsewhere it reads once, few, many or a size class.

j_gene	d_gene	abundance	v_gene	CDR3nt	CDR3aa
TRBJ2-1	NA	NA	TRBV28	TGTGCCAGCAGCCGTAAACAGGGTTGGGAGACCCAGTTCTTC	CASSRKQGWETQFF
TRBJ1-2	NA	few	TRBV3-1	TGTGCCAGCAGCCATCGCAGGGGCTATGGCTACACCTTC	CASSHRRGYGYTF
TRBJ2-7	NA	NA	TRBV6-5	TGTGCCAGCAGTTACTGGGGGCCTAGGTTCGACGAGCAGTACTTC	CASSYWGPRFDEQYF
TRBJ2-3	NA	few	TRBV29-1	TGCAGCGTGATATACAGGTTTCTCGGCACAGATACGCAGTATTTT	CSVIYRFLGTDTQYF
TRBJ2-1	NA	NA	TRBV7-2	TGTGCCAGCAGCTTAGTGCAATCCAATGAGCAGTTCTTC	CASSLVQSNEQFF
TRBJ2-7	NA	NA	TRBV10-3	TGTGCCACCAGAATTGGGGGCTCCTACGAGCAGTACTTC	CATRIGGSYEQYF
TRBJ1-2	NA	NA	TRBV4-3	TGCGCCAGCAGCCAAGTTGGGGACAAGTATTATGGCTACACCTTC	CASSQVGDKYYGYTF
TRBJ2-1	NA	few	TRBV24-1	TGTGCCACCAGTGATGTAAGGGAGCCCCACAATGAGCAGTTCTTC	CATSDVREPHNEQFF
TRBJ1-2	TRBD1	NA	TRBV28	TGTGCCAGCAGCACCAACGACAGGGGCACACTGGGCTATGGCTACACCTTC	CASSTNDRGTLGYGYTF
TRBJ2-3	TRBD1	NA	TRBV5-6	TGTGCCAGCAGCTTGTTGGGACAGGGGGCCACAGATACGCAGTATTTT	CASSLLGQGATDTQYF
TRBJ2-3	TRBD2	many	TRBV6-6	TGTTCCCTGAGCGGGGGGGGCACAGATACGCAGTATTTT	CSLSGGGTDTQYF
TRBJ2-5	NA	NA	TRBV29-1	TGCAGCGTTGAATCCGTGGGCTTGAATGAGCAGTACTTC	CSVESVGLNEQYF
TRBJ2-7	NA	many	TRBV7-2	TGTGCCAGCAGCTCAAACAGGGTCGAGCAGTACTTC	CASSSNRVEQYF
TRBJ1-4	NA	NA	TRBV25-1	TGTGCCAGCAGTGGAGGAGGGGAGGGGACCACAACTAATGAAAAACTGTTTTTT	CASSGGGEGTTTNEKLFF
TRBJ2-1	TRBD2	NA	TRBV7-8	TGTGCCAGCAGCTCGGGACTAGACAGTGAGCAGTTCTTC	CASSSGLDSEQFF
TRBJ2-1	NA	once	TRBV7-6	TGTGCCAGCAGCTTAGGGGCCCTGTGGGGAGATGAGCAGTTCTTC	CASSLGALWGDEQFF
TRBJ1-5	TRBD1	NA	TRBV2	TGTGCCAGCAGTGATACACAGGGGGCACAGCCCCAGCATTTT	CASSDTQGAQPQHF
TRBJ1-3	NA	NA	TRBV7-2	TGTGCCAGCAGCCCATCCGGGACACCCGGAAACACCATATATTTT	CASSPSGTPGNTIYF
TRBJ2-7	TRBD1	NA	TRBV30	TGTGCCTGGAGTCTTGGGGCAGGGGGTTCCGAGCAGTACTTC	CAWSLGAGGSEQYF
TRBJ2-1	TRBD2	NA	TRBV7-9	TGTGCCAGCAGCGCGACTAGCGGAGACAATGAGCAGTTCTTC	CASSATSGDNEQFF
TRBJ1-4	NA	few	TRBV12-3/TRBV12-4	TGTGCCAGCAGTTTGGGATTGTCTCGGGGGATAAGAAAGGACATAACTAATGAAAAACTGTTTTTT	CASSLGLSRGIRKDITNEKLFF
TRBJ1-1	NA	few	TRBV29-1	TGCAGCGCCCTGGGATGGACCGAGGCTACTGAAGCTTTCTTT	CSALGWTEATEAFF